The clone carrying this T cell receptor beta chain has a handful of counts. Its antigen remains unknown. These data are taken from a study of T cells in Graves' hyperthyroidism and ophthalmopathy. Per the germline V gene, CDR1 is LGHDT and CDR2 is YNNKEL (reference sequence). The CDR3 has 15 residues. The ends lost 4 bases at V and 5 bases at J; junction bases unmatched: 3. Whole-study findings and limits: Ophthalmopathy was distinguished from stable hyperthyroidism by 13 V-J signatures. Ophthalmopathy got predicted by the model a median 6.5 months before its onset. Most thyroid clonotypes with frequency above 0.001 were detected in blood.

Among the patients, aged 18 to 65, hyperthyroidism was newly diagnosed and had lasted under 2 months. Amplification of TCR beta CDR3 regions was performed using RNA transcripts as template. First-round RT-PCR with HTBI primers amplified the TCR CDR3 region. TCRdb independently ran MiXCR on the multiplex PCR reads; one entry per CDR3 protein. The table includes about 690,000 distinct CDR3 sequences, roughly 17% detected once. The source of this sequence is a man aged 50-59 years with Graves' hyperthyroidism. The gene calls are TRBV3-1 and TRBJ2-2; TRBD2 agrees at 11 bases. The sequenced sample was blood. The CDR3 nucleotides read TGTGCCAGCAGCCTTTGGACTAGCGGGACCGGGGAGCTGTTTTTT. Amino acid sequence: CASSLWTSGTGELFF.